This T cell receptor beta chain was retrieved from a study of beta chain features in type 1 diabetes. Study details: Sorted cells from all samples, numbering some 99,000,000, were examined.

This clone has more than one count but fewer than ten. Its cognate antigen is unknown. The sequenced template was cDNA made from the entire isolated RNA. The repertoire was sequenced with immunoSEQ multiplex PCR; TCRdb's copy has only in-frame clones and lacks some. Found here are fewer than 45,000 clones, approximately 60% of them singletons; the top ten hold about 1.7%. Germline assignment: CDR1 LNHDA and CDR2 SQIVND (reference sequence). Trimming removed 6 bases at V and 13 bases at J, with 16 bases between. CDR3 length equals 11 residues. Study results and caveats: A moderate, significant TCRB CDR3 shortening appeared in type 1 diabetes across four CD4+ subsets. Over-representation of high TCR-expressing cells was a possible consequence of cDNA sequencing.

It was via CD45RO/CCR7/CD25/CD127/CD95/CD27 that CD4+ naive, central memory, regulatory and stem cell-like memory cells were sorted. Post-sort purity exceeded 98% for all sorted populations. This clonotype originated in a man aged 30-40 years with type 1 diabetes. Some clones in this sample may be carry-over from other donors' samples. The chain couples TRBV19 to TRBJ2-7; no firm D call. Sequenced: Tregs from blood. CDR3 protein: CASSPEIESYF. CDR3 bases: TGTGCCAGTAGCCCCGAGATTGAAAGCTACTTC.